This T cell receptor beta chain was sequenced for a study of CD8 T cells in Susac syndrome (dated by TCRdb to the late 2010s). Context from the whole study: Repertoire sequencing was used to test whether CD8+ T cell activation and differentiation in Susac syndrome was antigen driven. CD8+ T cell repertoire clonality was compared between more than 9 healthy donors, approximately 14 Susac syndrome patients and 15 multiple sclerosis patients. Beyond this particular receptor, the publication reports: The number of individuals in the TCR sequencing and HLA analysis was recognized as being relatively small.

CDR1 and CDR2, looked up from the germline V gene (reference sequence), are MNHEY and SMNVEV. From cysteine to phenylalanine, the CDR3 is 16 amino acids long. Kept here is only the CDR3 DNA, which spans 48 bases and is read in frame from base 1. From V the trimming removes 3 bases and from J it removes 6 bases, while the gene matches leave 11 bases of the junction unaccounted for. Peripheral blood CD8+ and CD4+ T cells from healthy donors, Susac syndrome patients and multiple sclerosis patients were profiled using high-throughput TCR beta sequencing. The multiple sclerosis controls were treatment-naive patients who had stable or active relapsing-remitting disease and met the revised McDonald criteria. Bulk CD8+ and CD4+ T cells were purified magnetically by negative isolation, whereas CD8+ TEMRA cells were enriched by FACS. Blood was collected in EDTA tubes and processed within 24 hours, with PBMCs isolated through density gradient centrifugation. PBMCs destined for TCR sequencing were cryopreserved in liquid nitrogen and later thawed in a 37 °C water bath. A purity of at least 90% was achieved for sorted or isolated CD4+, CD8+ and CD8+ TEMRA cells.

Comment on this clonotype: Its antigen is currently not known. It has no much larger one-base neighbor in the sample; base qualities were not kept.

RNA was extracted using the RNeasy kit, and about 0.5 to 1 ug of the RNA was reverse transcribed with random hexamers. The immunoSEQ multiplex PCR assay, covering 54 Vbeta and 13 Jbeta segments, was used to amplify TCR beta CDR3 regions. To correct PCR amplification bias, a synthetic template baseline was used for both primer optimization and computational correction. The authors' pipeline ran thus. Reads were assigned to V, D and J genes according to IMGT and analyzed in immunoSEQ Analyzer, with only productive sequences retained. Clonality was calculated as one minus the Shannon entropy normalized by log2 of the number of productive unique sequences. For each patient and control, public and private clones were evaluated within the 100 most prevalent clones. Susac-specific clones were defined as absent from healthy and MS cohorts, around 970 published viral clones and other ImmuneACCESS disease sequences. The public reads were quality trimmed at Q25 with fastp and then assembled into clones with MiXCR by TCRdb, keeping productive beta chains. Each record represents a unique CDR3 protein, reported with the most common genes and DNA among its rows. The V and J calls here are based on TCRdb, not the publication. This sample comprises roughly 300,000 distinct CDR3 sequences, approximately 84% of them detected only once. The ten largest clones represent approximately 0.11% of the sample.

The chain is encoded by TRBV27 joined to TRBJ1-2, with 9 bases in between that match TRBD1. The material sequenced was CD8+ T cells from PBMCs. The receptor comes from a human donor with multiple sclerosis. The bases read TGTGCCAGCAGTTTCCGTGTGACAGGGGGTTTCGATGGCTACACCTTC. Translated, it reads CASSFRVTGGFDGYTF.